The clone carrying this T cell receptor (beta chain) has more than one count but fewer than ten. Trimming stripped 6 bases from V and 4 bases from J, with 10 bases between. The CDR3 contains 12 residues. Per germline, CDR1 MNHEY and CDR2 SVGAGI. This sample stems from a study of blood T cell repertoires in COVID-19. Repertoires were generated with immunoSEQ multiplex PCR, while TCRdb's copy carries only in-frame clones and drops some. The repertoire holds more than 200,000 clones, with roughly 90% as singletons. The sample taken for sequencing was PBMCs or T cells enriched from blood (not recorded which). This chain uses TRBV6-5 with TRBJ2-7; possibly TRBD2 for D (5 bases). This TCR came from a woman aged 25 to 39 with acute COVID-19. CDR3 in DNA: TGTGCCAGCAGGAAGGACTGGTACGAGCAGTACTTC. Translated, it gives CASRKDWYEQYF.